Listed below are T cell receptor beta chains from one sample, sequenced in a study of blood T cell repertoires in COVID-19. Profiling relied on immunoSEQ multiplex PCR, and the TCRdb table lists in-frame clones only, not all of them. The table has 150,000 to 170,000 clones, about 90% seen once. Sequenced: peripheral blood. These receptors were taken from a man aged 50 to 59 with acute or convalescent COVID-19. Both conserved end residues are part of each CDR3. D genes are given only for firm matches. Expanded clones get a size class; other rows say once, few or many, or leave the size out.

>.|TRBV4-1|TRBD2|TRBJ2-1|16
CASRGGSGSLYNEQFF
TGCGCCAGCAGGGGGGGTAGCGGGAGCCTCTACAATGAGCAGTTCTTC
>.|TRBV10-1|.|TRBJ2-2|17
CASSESYGSANTGELFF
TGCGCCAGCAGTGAGTCGTACGGCAGCGCGAACACCGGGGAGCTGTTTTTT
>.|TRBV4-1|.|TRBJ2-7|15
CASSQGLASLYEQYF
TGCGCCAGCAGCCAAGGCCTAGCGTCCCTTTACGAGCAGTACTTC
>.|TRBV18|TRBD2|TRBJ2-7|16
CASSPRRLAGIYEQYF
TGTGCCAGCTCACCACGTCGGCTAGCGGGAATTTACGAGCAGTACTTC
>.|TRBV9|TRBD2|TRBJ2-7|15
CASSVGVAGGYEQYF
TGTGCCAGCAGCGTAGGGGTAGCGGGAGGCTACGAGCAGTACTTC
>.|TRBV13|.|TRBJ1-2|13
CASSRTANYGYTF
TGTGCCAGCAGCAGGACAGCTAACTATGGCTACACCTTC
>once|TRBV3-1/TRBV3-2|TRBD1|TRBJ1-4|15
CASSQPGQGDEKLFF
TGTGCCAGCAGCCAACCCGGACAGGGGGATGAAAAACTGTTTTTT
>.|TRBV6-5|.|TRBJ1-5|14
CASRRTDTGQPQHF
TGTGCCAGCAGAAGGACGGACACGGGTCAGCCCCAGCATTTT
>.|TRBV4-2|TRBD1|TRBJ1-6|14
CASSRDRDNSPLHF
TGTGCCAGCAGCCGGGACAGGGATAATTCACCCCTCCACTTT
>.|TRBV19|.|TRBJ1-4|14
CASSEPATNEKLFF
TGTGCCAGTAGTGAGCCTGCAACTAATGAAAAACTGTTTTTT
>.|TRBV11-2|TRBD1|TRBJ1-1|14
CASTLTGFGTEAFF
TGTGCCAGCACACTGACAGGGTTTGGCACTGAAGCTTTCTTT
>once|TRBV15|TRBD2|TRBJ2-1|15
CATSRLADPYNEQFF
TGTGCCACCAGCAGACTAGCGGACCCTTATAATGAGCAGTTCTTC
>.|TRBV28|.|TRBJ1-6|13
CASRRTENSPLHF
TGTGCCAGCAGGAGGACAGAAAATTCACCCCTCCACTTT
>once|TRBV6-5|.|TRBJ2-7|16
CASSYSQMAGTYEQYF
TGTGCCAGCAGTTACTCGCAGATGGCGGGGACCTACGAGCAGTACTTC
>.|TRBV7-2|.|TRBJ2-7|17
CASSLKSGSPSIYEQYF
TGTGCCAGCAGCTTAAAGTCCGGGAGCCCCTCAATCTACGAGCAGTACTTC
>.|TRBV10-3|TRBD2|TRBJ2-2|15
CAISDRTRNTGELFF
TGTGCCATCAGTGACAGGACTAGAAACACCGGGGAGCTGTTTTTT
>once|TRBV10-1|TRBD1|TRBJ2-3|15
CASRPGQKNTDTQYF
TGCGCCAGCAGGCCGGGACAGAAGAACACAGATACGCAGTATTTT
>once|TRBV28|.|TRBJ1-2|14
CASSWAGVKGGYTF
TGTGCCAGCAGTTGGGCAGGGGTTAAGGGTGGCTACACCTTC
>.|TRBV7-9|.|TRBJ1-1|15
CASSPGGGIGNEAFF
TGTGCCAGCAGCCCAGGTGGAGGGATTGGGAATGAAGCTTTCTTT
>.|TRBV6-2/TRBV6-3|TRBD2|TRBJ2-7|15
CASSKGLAGVYEQYF
TGTGCCAGCAGTAAAGGACTAGCGGGAGTGTACGAGCAGTACTTC
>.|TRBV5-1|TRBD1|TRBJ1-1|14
CASSTRQGNTEAFF
TGCGCCAGCAGCACCCGACAGGGCAACACTGAAGCTTTCTTT
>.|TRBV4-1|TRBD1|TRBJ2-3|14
CASRPGTGTDTQYF
TGCGCCAGCAGACCCGGGACAGGCACAGATACGCAGTATTTT
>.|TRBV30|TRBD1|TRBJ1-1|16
CAWTSGTGALNTEAFF
TGTGCCTGGACCTCCGGGACAGGGGCATTAAACACTGAAGCTTTCTTT
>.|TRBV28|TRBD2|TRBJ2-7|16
CASSGSSSGRPYEQYF
TGTGCCAGCAGTGGGTCCTCTAGCGGCCGCCCCTACGAGCAGTACTTC
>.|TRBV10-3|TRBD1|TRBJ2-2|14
CAISETGDTGELFF
TGTGCCATCAGCGAAACAGGGGACACCGGGGAGCTGTTTTTT
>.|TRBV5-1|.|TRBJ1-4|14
CASRKGASNEKLFF
TGCGCCAGCAGAAAAGGGGCCAGTAATGAAAAACTGTTTTTT
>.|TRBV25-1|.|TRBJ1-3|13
CASSVLTGNTIYF
TGTGCCAGCAGTGTACTTACTGGAAACACCATATATTTT
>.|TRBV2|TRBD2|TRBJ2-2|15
CASGKAGAHTGELFF
TGTGCCAGCGGGAAAGCGGGAGCCCACACCGGGGAGCTGTTTTTT
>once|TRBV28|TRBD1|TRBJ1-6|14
CASTWTGGNSPLHF
TGTGCCAGCACCTGGACAGGGGGGAATTCACCCCTCCACTTT